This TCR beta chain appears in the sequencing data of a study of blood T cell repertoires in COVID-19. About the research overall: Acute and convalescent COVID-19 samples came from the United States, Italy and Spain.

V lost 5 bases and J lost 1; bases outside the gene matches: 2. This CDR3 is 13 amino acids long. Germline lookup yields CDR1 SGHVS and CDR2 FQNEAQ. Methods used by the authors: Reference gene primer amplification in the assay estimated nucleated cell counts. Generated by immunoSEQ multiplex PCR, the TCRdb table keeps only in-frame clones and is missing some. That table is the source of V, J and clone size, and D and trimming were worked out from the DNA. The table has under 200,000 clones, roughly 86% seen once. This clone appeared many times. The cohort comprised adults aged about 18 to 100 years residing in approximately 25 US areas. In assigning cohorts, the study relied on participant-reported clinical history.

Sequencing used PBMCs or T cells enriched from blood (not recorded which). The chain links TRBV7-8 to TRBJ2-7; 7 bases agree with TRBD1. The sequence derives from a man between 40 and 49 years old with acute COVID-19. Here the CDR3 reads CASSATGSYEQYF. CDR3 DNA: TGTGCCAGCAGCGCGACAGGGTCCTACGAGCAGTACTTC.